This T cell receptor (beta chain) stems from a study of blood T cell repertoires in COVID-19. The germline V gene encodes CDR1 LGHDT and CDR2 YNNKEL (reference sequence). After removal of 1 base from V and 8 bases from J, the junction contained 3 bases not matched to a gene. The CDR3 has 15 amino acids. TCRdb keeps only in-frame clones here, not all; method: immunoSEQ multiplex PCR. The data show a few hundred thousand clones, with about nine tenths seen just once and more than 0.85% held by the top ten. The receptor was isolated from a woman aged 40 to 50 who had been exposed to COVID-19. The gene calls are TRBV3-1 (or the pseudogene TRBV3-2) and TRBJ2-1; 12 positions agree with TRBD2. Sequenced input: PBMCs or T cells enriched from blood (not recorded which). CDR3 in amino acids: CASSQGASGGDEQFF. DNA for the CDR3: TGTGCCAGCAGCCAAGGGGCTAGCGGGGGGGATGAGCAGTTCTTC.